Listed below are T cell receptor beta chains from one sample, sequenced in a study of Ad26.COV2.S vaccination and SARS-CoV-2 variants. Sequencing used immunoSEQ multiplex PCR; TCRdb keeps in-frame clones, though not all of them. The sample shows approximately 350,000 clones, 83% of them seen only once. The material was peripheral blood, obtained in a trial of Ad26.COV2.S vaccine versus placebo. All receptors derive from a person aged 18-60 years who received the Ad26.COV2.S COVID-19 vaccine or a placebo. Both conserved end residues are part of each CDR3. The D gene is left open where the match is weak.

TRBV6-2/TRBV6-3	.	TRBJ2-5	CASSLRGEQETQYF
TRBV5-4	.	TRBJ2-1	CASSLLLGEQFF
TRBV28	.	TRBJ1-1	CASSSPQVGGAFF
TRBV12-3/TRBV12-4	.	TRBJ2-7	CASSGPYEQYF
TRBV7-2	.	TRBJ1-6	CASSLEVSNSPLHF
TRBV4-3	TRBD1	TRBJ1-5	CASSPDRGLQPQHF
TRBV7-9	.	TRBJ2-5	CASSLSGGRETQYF
TRBV4-1	TRBD1	TRBJ2-7	CASSQRGGIDEQYF
TRBV7-2	.	TRBJ2-7	CASSLAAAYEQYF
TRBV18	.	TRBJ1-6	CASSPRTQAGDNSPLHF
TRBV24-1	.	TRBJ2-7	CAILEASFYEQYF
TRBV4-1	.	TRBJ2-1	CASSHSQGEAPDNEQFF
TRBV24-1	.	TRBJ1-2	CATSDRDGYTF
TRBV11-3	.	TRBJ1-2	CASSWMDSNYGYTF
TRBV5-1	.	TRBJ2-3	CASSSAGRAPDTQYF
TRBV6-6	.	TRBJ2-7	CASSRRGGDYEQYF
TRBV14	TRBD2	TRBJ2-1	CASRSGGAYNEQFF
TRBV6-6	.	TRBJ2-1	CASSPLDEQFF
TRBV5-1	.	TRBJ2-2	CASSPQEAGELFF
TRBV6-2/TRBV6-3	.	TRBJ1-2	CASSSKRTNGYTF
TRBV4-1	.	TRBJ1-1	CASSPPLNTEAFF
TRBV3-1/TRBV3-2	.	TRBJ2-1	CASSQAREQFF
TRBV12-3/TRBV12-4	.	TRBJ2-7	CASSLGTPREQYF
TRBV12-5	TRBD2	TRBJ2-7	CASGIGGNEQYF
TRBV10-1	TRBD2	TRBJ2-1	CASRPAGGHEQFF
TRBV28	.	TRBJ1-6	CASSLLTNSPLHF
TRBV4-2	TRBD2	TRBJ2-3	CASSQAGTSGTDTQYF
TRBV27	.	TRBJ1-1	CATSRGGKTEAFF
TRBV3-1/TRBV3-2	TRBD2	TRBJ2-2	CASSPGTTHTGELFF
TRBV6-5	.	TRBJ2-5	CASSYRAGVGETQYF
TRBV7-9	.	TRBJ1-6	CASSRTSNSPLHF
TRBV6-1	TRBD1	TRBJ2-2	CASSKEGTGYDTGELFF
TRBV24-1	TRBD2	TRBJ2-7	CATSDPRRDSGSLEQYF
TRBV5-1	.	TRBJ2-2	CASTQEGGELFF
TRBV7-2	TRBD2	TRBJ2-4	CASSLGGTSRNIQYF
TRBV11-1	TRBD1	TRBJ1-6	CASSRDRANSPLHF
TRBV3-1/TRBV3-2	.	TRBJ2-3	CASSPPPWTQPPDTQYF
TRBV5-4	TRBD1	TRBJ1-2	CASKRTGGAYGYTF
TRBV29-1	.	TRBJ2-1	CSGQALWQEQFF
TRBV12-3/TRBV12-4	TRBD1	TRBJ1-1	CASRGQTNTEAFF
TRBV5-1	TRBD1	TRBJ2-7	CASRPGQGPYEQYF
TRBV11-3	.	TRBJ1-1	CASSLSGLVAEAFF
TRBV15	.	TRBJ2-5	CATSRGSGIKETQYF
TRBV4-3	TRBD1	TRBJ1-4	CASSQGDSDNEKLFF